The 27 T cell receptor beta chains below all came from one sample that was sequenced in a study of tumor and adjacent non-tumor tissue in lung cancer. No cell sorting was done before RNA was extracted from the tissue. TCRbeta libraries were built with three rounds of nested PCR, modified from ARM-PCR. One entry per CDR3 protein, called by TCRdb with MiXCR from the multiplex PCR reads. The table includes about 80,000 distinct CDR3 sequences, roughly 76% detected once. Sequenced material: lung tumor tissue. These receptors were obtained from a woman aged 45-59 years with non-small cell lung cancer.

This clonotype was seen a single time. Sequence at one end of the junction differs from germline and may be a read error. The chain employs TRBV6-1 and TRBJ1-2; D gene ambiguous. Germline CDR1 MNHNS, CDR2 SASEGT. This CDR3 has 14 amino acids. The CDR3 coding sequence is TGTGCCAGCAGTCAACGGCCCAGTAGCTATGGCTATACCTTC. Encoded protein: CASSQRPSSYGYTF.

Regarding this clonotype: Given a much more abundant clone one base away, this may be a read error. J is TRBJ2-2 and V is TRBV20-1; 15 bases agree with TRBD2. This CDR3 comprises 17 residues. Germline lookup yields CDR1 DFQATT and CDR2 SNEGSKA (reference sequence). CDR3 protein: CSVAGLAGGPSTGELSF. CDR3 nucleotides: TGCAGTGTGGCTGGACTAGCGGGAGGGCCCAGCACCGGGGAGCTGTCTTTT.

This chain joins TRBV20-1 and TRBJ1-4; D is unresolved. CDR1 is DFQATT, CDR2 SNEGSKA, per germline (reference sequence). The CDR3 runs to 13 residues. Trimming removed 1 base from V and 11 bases from J, with 14 bases in between. The CDR3 loop is CSARAAPNAKLFF. The CDR3 bases are TGCAGTGCTAGAGCTGCACCCAATGCGAAACTGTTTTTT.

As for this clonotype: Mismatch with germline at one junction end may stem from a read error. This rearrangement joins TRBV4-2 to TRBJ1-1, with D maybe TRBD1 (5 bases). The CDR3 is 17 amino acids. CDR1 is LGHNA and CDR2 is YNFKEQ in the germline V gene. The CDR3 DNA sequence: TGTGCTAGCAACCAAGTTGGGATTGGGGGTGGGAACACTGAAGCTTTCTTT. It translates to CASNQVGIGGGNTEAFF.

The CDR3 DNA sequence: TGCAGTGTTACTGCCCTCGGTAACAAGCAGTACTTC. This sequence encodes CSVTALGNKQYF. V gene TRBV20-1 combines with J gene TRBJ2-7, with D hard to call. The V gene's germline CDR1 is DFQATT and CDR2 SNEGSKA (reference sequence). The CDR3 sequence is 12 residues long. V was cut by 7 bases and J by 8 bases, with 18 bases left in between.

About this clonotype: The limits of the CDR3 on the DNA are not certain, so only TCRdb's listed CDR3 is given. CDR3 in amino acids: CSRDSLDYGCTF. The rearrangement joins TRBV29-1 to TRBJ1-2. Counting both end residues, the CDR3 totals 12 amino acids. Germline CDR1 reads SQVTM; CDR2 reads ANQGSEA.

With respect to this clonotype: At one end, the junction sequence differs from germline, possibly due to a read error. The chain carries TRBV6-5 and TRBJ2-5; 7 nucleotides match TRBD2. CDR3 length: 15 amino acids. Germline loops: CDR1 MNHEY, CDR2 SVGAGI. Written as DNA, the CDR3 is TGCGCCAGCAAAGTACGCGCGGGAAGTTCGGGGGGCCAGTACTTC. Translating it yields CASKVRAGSSGGQYF.

As for this clonotype: A read error may produce the germline difference seen at one junction end. The genes are TRBV4-3 and TRBJ2-1, with a weak D call TRBD2 (6 bases). CDR1 LGHNA and CDR2 YSLEER come from the germline V gene. The length of the CDR3 is 17 residues. The CDR3 DNA reads TGCGTCAGCAGCCAAGATCGATTAGTGGGAGGCCACAATGAGCAGTTCTTC. This sequence encodes CVSSQDRLVGGHNEQFF.

The V and J genes are TRBV6-1 and TRBJ2-1, with TRBD2 as a possible D gene (5 bases). This CDR3 spans 15 amino acids. Per germline, CDR1 MNHNS and CDR2 SASEGT. V lost 5 bases to trimming and J lost 0 bases, with 11 bases between them. The chain's CDR3 is CASSILAGSYNEQFF. The DNA for the CDR3 is TGTGCCAGCAGTATCCTAGCTGGCTCCTACAATGAGCAGTTCTTC.

As concerns this clonotype: Its ends do not fully match the called genes, so a read error is possible. The chain combines TRBV6-2 or TRBV6-3 with TRBJ1-1; TRBD1 aligns across 11 bases. Germline V gives CDR1 MNHEY, CDR2 SVGEGT. This CDR3 comprises 15 residues. CDR3 coding DNA: TGTGCCAGCAGTTCGAGGACAGGGGGCAACACTGAAGCTATCTTT. Translation: CASSSRTGGNTEAIF.

For this clonotype: This likely comes from a read error, as the CDR3 has no conserved phenylalanine or tryptophan at its end. The J gene is TRBJ1-1, the V gene TRBV6-5, with D unresolved. The CDR3 is 14 residues long. Germline-derived CDR1 and CDR2 are MNHEY and SVGAGI. CDR3 coding DNA: TGTGCCGGCAGCACACACGAAATGAACACTGAAGCTTTCCTT. Translating gives CAGSTHEMNTEAFL.

The rearrangement links TRBV20-1 to TRBJ2-7; the D gene is possibly TRBD2 (5 bases). This CDR3 is built from 16 residues. Trimming took off 2 bases at V and 3 bases at J, with 20 bases between the two ends. Germline assignment: CDR1 DFQATT and CDR2 SNEGSKA (reference sequence). The CDR3 spells CSARFNSEEEYYEQYF. Here the CDR3 DNA reads TGCAGTGCTAGATTCAATAGCGAGGAGGAGTACTACGAGCAGTACTTC.

Worth noting for this clonotype: One end of the junction is discordant with germline, which a read error may explain. The CDR3 loop is CSARATSGTYYDQFF. DNA of the CDR3: TGCAGTGCTAGAGCAACTAGCGGGACCTACTATGATCAGTTCTTC. The J gene is TRBJ2-1, the V gene TRBV20-1; 10 bases map to TRBD2. Germline lookup yields CDR1 DFQATT and CDR2 SNEGSKA (reference sequence). The CDR3 extends over 15 amino acids.

With respect to this clonotype: A much larger clone is a single base away; this may be a read error. The rearrangement links TRBV15 to TRBJ2-1; D ambiguous. The CDR3 is 13 residues long. Trimming pared 2 bases from V and 7 bases from J, leaving 9 bases between. CDR1 LNHNV and CDR2 YYDKDF come from the germline V gene (reference sequence). In nucleotides, the CDR3 is TGTGCCACCAGCAGATCAGGAGTGAATGAGCAGTTCTTC. Encoded protein: CATSRSGVNEQFF. Full variable domain (missing parts from reference TRBV15 and TRBJ2-1): DAMVIQNPRYQVTQFGKPVTLSCSQTLNHNVMYWYQQKSSQAPKLLFHYYDKDFNNEADTPDNFQSRRPNTSFCFLDIRSPGLGDTAMYLCATSRSGVNEQFFGPGTRLTVL.

A word on this clonotype: The germline gene is not matched at one end of the junction; a read error may be the cause. In nucleotides, the CDR3 is TGTACCAGCAGCCGACAGCTTGGGGAGCAGTACTTC. Translated, it gives CTSSRQLGEQYF. The chain has TRBV12-3 or TRBV12-4 and TRBJ2-7; D perhaps matches TRBD1 (5 bases). The CDR3 length is 12 residues.

This clonotype is medium-sized within its sample. The chain couples TRBV20-1 to TRBJ2-7; D unclear. This CDR3 is built from 14 residues. CDR1 and CDR2 from the germline V gene are DFQATT and SNEGSKA (reference sequence). V was trimmed by 6 bases and J by 2 bases, leaving 17 bases between them. The CDR3 region is CSADTLRGAYEQYF. Here the CDR3 DNA reads TGCAGTGCGGATACTCTACGTGGGGCCTACGAGCAGTACTTC.

About this clonotype itself: Germline and junction disagree at one end, which may indicate a read error. The rearrangement uses TRBV6-1 and TRBJ2-1, with no clear D. Germline V gene data show CDR1 as MNHNS and CDR2 as SASEGT. CDR3 size: 17 residues. In DNA form, the CDR3 reads TGTGCCAGCATCTCCGGTTTGGGCAGCTTCTCCTACAATGAGCAATTCTTC. Residues: CASISGLGSFSYNEQFF.

There are a few counts of this clonotype. An end of the junction does not agree with germline; a read error may underlie this. The V call is TRBV11-2, the J call TRBJ2-7, with a tentative D call TRBD2 (6 bases). CDR3 length: 15 amino acids. The V gene's germline CDR1 is SGHAT and CDR2 FQNNGV. CDR3 bases: TGTGCCAGCAGCCCATGGGTTAGCGGTTCCTACGAGCACTACTTC. Its translation is CASSPWVSGSYEHYF.

In the case of this clonotype: At one boundary the junction diverges from the germline segment, which might be a read error. This chain uses TRBV11-3 with TRBJ2-1; D perhaps matches TRBD2 (5 bases). The CDR3 is 17 residues long. Germline V gene data show CDR1 as SGHNT and CDR2 as YENEEA. As DNA, the CDR3 is TGTGCCAGCGGCAACGTCGATCCAAGGACTGGCGAAAATGTGCAGTTCTTC. Translating gives CASGNVDPRTGENVQFF.

This clonotype was counted a single time. In this CDR3 the conserved last residue, phenylalanine or tryptophan, is missing, so a read error is likely. The chain joins TRBV6-6 to TRBJ1-4; 7 bases line up with TRBD1. CDR3 length: 13 amino acids. In germline, CDR1 is MNHNY, CDR2 SVGAGI (reference sequence). The CDR3 DNA is TGTACCAGCAGGGGGACTTTGGCTGAAAAACTGTTTATT. Its protein product is CTSRGTLAEKLFI.

V and J are TRBV11-1 and TRBJ2-7; TRBD1 might be the D (5 bases). The V end was cut by 6 bases, the J end by 9 bases, with 21 bases between. Germline V gene sequence: CDR1 SGHAT, CDR2 FQDESV (reference sequence). This CDR3 is 14 amino acids long. CDR3 protein: CASRHRDSSYGQYF. CDR3 sequence (DNA): TGTGCCAGCAGGCACCGTGACAGCTCCTATGGGCAGTACTTC.

This clonotype was counted at least ten times. This chain links TRBV28 with TRBJ1-2; TRBD1 might be the D (6 bases). This CDR3 is built from 14 residues. V shed 5 bases and J shed 6 bases, with 16 bases lying between them. Germline values: CDR1 MDHEN, CDR2 SYDVKM. The CDR3 coding sequence is TGTGCCAGCAGTCCCCCCGGGGGGCAGGATGGCTACACCTTC. Encoded protein: CASSPPGGQDGYTF.

Comments on this clonotype: Sequence at one end of the junction differs from germline and may be a read error. The rearrangement links TRBV29-1 to TRBJ2-7, with 8 positions matching TRBD2. Germline-derived CDR1 and CDR2 are SQVTM and ANQGSEA. CDR3 length: 11 amino acids. The CDR3 DNA follows: TGCAGCGCCGCGGGGGGTTACGAGCACTACTTC. This encodes CSAAGGYEHYF.

Note on this clonotype: It is likely a read error, because the conserved phenylalanine at the end of the CDR3 is missing. The chain carries TRBV18 and TRBJ2-5; D ambiguous. Germline CDR1 KGHSH, CDR2 LQKENI. CDR3 length equals 13 residues. The CDR3 region has the DNA TGTGCCAGCTCACCACTGGCCCAGGAGACTCAGTACATC. This encodes CASSPLAQETQYI.

In nucleotides, the CDR3 is TGCAGTGCTAGAGATTTCGCGGGGGGTCACTACGAGCAGTACTTC. It codes for CSARDFAGGHYEQYF. V and J are TRBV20-1 and TRBJ2-7; 8 bases align to TRBD2. Trimming removed 0 bases from V and 3 bases from J; junction bases left unmatched: 7. Germline CDR1 DFQATT, CDR2 SNEGSKA (reference sequence). The CDR3 is made up of 15 amino acids.

As for this clonotype: This CDR3 fails to terminate in the conserved phenylalanine or tryptophan, so it likely reflects a read error. The V and J genes are TRBV28 and TRBJ2-6, with D possibly TRBD2 on 5 matching bases. With 5 bases removed from V and 2 bases from J, the gap between germline ends came to 10 bases. From germline, CDR1 is MDHEN and CDR2 SYDVKM. CDR3 length equals 15 residues. The CDR3 spells CASSQDGAGANVLTL. The DNA for the CDR3 is TGTGCCAGCAGTCAGGACGGGGCTGGGGCCAACGTCCTGACTTTA.

In this sample, this clonotype turned up a few times. The junction does not match germline at one end; this may be a read error. The V call is TRBV20-1, the J call TRBJ1-5; D possibly corresponds to TRBD1 (5 bases). The CDR3 runs 16 residues. Germline V CDR1 and CDR2: DFQATT, SNEGSKA (reference sequence). In DNA form, the CDR3 reads TGCAGTGCTCAAGACGGGGGTCGTGGAAGCAATGAGCCCCAGCATTTT. Amino acids: CSAQDGGRGSNEPQHF.